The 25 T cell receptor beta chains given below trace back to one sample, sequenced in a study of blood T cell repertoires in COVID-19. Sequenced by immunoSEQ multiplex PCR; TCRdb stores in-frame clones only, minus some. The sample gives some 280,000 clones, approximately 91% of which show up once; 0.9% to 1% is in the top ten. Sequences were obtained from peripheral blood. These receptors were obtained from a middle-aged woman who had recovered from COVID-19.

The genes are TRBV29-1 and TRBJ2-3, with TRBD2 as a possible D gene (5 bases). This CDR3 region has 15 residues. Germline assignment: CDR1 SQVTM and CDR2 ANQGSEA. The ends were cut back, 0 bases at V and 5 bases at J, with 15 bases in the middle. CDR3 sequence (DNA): TGCAGCGTTGAAGAGGGAGAGGCTACCCTAGATACGCAGTATTTT. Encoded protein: CSVEEGEATLDTQYF.

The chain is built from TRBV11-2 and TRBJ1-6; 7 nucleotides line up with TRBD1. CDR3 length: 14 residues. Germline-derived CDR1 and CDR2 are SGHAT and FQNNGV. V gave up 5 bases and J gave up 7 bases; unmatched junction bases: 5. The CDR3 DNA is TGTGCCAGCAGCCAGACAGGGATCAATTCACCCCTCCACTTT. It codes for CASSQTGINSPLHF.

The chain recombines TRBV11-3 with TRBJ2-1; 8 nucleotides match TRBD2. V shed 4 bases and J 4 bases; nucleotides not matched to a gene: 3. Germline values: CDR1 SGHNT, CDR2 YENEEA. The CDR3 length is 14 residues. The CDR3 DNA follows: TGTGCCAGCAGCTCCACGGGGGGGTACAATGAGCAGTTCTTC. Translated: CASSSTGGYNEQFF.

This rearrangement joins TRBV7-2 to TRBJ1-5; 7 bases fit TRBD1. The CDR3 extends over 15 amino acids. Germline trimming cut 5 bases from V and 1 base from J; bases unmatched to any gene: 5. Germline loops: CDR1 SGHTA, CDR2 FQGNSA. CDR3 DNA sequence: TGTGCCAGCAGCCAAGAAGGGGGCAGCAATCAGCCCCAGCATTTT. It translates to CASSQEGGSNQPQHF.

In nucleotides, the CDR3 is TGTGCCAGCAGCAAGGGACTAGCGGGAGGAGGGGCGGATACGCAGTATTTT. Encoded protein: CASSKGLAGGGADTQYF. The chain carries TRBV7-2 and TRBJ2-3, with 15 bases identical to TRBD2. Per germline, CDR1 SGHTA and CDR2 FQGNSA. J was trimmed by 6 bases and V by 5 bases; bases with no gene match: 9. This CDR3 region has 17 residues.

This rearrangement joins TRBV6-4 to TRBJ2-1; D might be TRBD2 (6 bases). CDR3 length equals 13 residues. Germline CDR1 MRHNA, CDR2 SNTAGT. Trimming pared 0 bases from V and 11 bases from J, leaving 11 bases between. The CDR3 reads CASSDSPAGQQFF. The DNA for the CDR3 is TGTGCCAGCAGTGACTCGCCAGCGGGCCAGCAGTTCTTC.

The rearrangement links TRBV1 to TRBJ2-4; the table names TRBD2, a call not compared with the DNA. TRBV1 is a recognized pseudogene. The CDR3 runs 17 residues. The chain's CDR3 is CTSSRQPLALTKNIQYF. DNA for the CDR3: TGCACCAGCAGCCGCCAGCCTCTAGCCCTTACCAAAAACATTCAGTACTTC.

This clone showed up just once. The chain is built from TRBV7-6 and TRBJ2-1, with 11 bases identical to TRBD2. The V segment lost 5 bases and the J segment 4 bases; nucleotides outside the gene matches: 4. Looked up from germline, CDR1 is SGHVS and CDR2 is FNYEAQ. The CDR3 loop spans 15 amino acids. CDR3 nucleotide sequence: TGTGCCAGCAGCCGACTAGCGGGAACATACAATGAGCAGTTCTTC. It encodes CASSRLAGTYNEQFF.

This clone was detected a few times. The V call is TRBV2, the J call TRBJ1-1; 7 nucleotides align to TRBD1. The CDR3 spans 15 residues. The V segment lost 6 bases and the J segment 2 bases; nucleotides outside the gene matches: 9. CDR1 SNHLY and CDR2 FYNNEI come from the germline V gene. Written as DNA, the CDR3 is TGTGCCAGCAGAGCCGCGACAGGGCGAAACACTGAAGCTTTCTTT. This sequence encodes CASRAATGRNTEAFF.

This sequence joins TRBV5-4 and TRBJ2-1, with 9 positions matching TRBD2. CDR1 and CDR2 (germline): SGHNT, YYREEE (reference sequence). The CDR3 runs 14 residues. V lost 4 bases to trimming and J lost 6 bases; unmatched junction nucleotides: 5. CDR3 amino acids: CASSPETSGNEQFF. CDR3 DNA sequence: TGTGCCAGCAGCCCAGAGACTAGCGGCAATGAGCAGTTCTTC.

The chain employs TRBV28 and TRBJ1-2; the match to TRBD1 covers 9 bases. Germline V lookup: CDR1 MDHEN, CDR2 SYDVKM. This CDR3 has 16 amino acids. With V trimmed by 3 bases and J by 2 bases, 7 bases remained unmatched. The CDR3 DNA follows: TGTGCCAGCAGTTTGCAAACAGGGGGCCTGAACTATGGCTACACCTTC. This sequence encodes CASSLQTGGLNYGYTF.

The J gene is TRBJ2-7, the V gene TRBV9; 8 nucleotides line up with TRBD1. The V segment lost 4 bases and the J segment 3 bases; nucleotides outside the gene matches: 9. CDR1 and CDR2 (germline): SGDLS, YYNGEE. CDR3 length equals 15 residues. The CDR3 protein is CASSTGQAQVYEQYF. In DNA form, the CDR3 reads TGTGCCAGCAGCACGGGACAGGCCCAGGTCTACGAGCAGTACTTC.

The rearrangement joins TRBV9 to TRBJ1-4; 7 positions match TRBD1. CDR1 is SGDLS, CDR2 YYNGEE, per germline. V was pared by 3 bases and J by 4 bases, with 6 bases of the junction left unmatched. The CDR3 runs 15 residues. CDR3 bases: TGTGCCAGCAGCGAGAAGACAGGGTTTAATGAAAAACTGTTTTTT. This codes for CASSEKTGFNEKLFF.

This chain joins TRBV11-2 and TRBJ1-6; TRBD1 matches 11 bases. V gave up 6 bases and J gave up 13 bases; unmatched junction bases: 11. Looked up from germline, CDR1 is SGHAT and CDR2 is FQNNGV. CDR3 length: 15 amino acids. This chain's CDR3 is CASRFAGTGGEPLHF. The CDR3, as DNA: TGTGCCAGCAGATTCGCCGGGACAGGGGGTGAGCCCCTCCACTTT.

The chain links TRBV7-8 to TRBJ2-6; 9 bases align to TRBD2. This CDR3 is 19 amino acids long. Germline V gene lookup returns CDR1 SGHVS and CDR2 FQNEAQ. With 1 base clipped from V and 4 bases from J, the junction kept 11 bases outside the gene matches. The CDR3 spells CASSLEGIAGAAGANVLTF. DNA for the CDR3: TGTGCCAGCAGCTTAGAGGGGATAGCGGGAGCAGCCGGGGCCAACGTCCTGACTTTC.

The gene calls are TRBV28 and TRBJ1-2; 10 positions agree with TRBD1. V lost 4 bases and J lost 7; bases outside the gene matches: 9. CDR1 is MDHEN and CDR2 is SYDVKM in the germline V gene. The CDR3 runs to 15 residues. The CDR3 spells CASSSPGQGLGGYTF. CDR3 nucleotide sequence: TGTGCCAGCAGTTCTCCGGGACAGGGGCTCGGTGGCTACACCTTC.

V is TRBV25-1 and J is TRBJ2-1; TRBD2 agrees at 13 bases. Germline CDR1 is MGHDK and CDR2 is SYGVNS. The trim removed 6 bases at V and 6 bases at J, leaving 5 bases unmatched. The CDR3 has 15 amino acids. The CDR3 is CASRDRLAGGNEQFF. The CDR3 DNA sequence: TGTGCCAGCAGGGACCGACTAGCGGGAGGCAATGAGCAGTTCTTC.

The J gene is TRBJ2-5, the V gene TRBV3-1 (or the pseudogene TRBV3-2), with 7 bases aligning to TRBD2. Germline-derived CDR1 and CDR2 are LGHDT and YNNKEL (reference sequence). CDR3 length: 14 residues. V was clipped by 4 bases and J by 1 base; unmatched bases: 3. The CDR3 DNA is TGTGCCAGCAGCCCTTCGGGAGGCCAAGAGACCCAGTACTTC. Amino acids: CASSPSGGQETQYF.

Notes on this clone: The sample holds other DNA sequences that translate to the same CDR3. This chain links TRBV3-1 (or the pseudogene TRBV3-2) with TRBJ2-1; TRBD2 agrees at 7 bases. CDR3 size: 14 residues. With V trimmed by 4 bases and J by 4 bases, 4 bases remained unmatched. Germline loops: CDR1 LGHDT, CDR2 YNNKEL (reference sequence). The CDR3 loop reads CASSRLAAYNEQFF. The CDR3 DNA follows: TGTGCCAGCAGCCGGCTAGCGGCGTACAATGAGCAGTTCTTC.

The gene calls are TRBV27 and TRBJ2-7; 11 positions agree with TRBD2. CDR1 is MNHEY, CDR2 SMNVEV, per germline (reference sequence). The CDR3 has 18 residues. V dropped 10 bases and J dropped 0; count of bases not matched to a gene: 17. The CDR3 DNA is TGTGCCACAGGGGTTAGAGGGTTGACTAGCGGGGACTCCTACGAGCAGTACTTC. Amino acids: CATGVRGLTSGDSYEQYF.

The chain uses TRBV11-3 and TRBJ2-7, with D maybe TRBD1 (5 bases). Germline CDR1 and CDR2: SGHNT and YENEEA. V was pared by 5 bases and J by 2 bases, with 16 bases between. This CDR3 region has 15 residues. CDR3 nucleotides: TGTGCCAGCAGCCCTCCCAGACAGTGGGCCTACGAGCAGTACTTC. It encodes CASSPPRQWAYEQYF.

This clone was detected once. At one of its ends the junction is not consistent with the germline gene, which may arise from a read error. CDR3 residues: CACRVQGNTGELFF. CDR3 nucleotides: TGTGCCTGCAGAGTACAGGGGAACACCGGGGAGCTGTTTTTT. V and J are TRBV27 and TRBJ2-2; the D gene is possibly TRBD1 (6 bases). CDR3 length: 14 residues. The V gene's germline CDR1 is MNHEY and CDR2 SMNVEV (reference sequence).

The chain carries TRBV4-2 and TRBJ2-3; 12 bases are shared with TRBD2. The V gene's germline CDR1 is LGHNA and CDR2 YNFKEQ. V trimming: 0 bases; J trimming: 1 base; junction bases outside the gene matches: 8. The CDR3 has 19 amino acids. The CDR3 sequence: CASSQDRLAGGPGTDTQYF. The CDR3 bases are TGTGCCAGCAGCCAAGATAGGCTAGCGGGAGGGCCAGGCACAGATACGCAGTATTTT.

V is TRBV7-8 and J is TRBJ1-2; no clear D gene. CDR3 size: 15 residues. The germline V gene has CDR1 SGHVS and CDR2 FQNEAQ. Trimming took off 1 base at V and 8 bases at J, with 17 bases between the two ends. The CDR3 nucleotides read TGTGCCAGCAGCTTAGGCCGTGGACCCACGGGGGGCTACACCTTC. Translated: CASSLGRGPTGGYTF.

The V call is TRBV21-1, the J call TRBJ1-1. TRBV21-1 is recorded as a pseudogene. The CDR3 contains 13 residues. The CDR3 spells CASSKGRVTEAFF. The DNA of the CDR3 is TGTGCCAGCAGTAAAGGGCGGGTCACTGAAGCTTTCTTT.